This T cell receptor beta chain was captured by sequencing in a study of beta chain features in type 1 diabetes. Regarding this clone: Its antigen is as yet unknown.

Losses at the gene ends were 4 bases for V and 2 bases for J; bases not matched to a gene: 3. Looked up from germline, CDR1 is SGHRS and CDR2 is YFSETQ. The CDR3 contains 15 residues. Study outcomes and limitations: Although PCR might favor shorter templates, it would do so equally in patients and controls. Naive, central memory and Treg TCRB repertoires seemed to resemble each other more closely in patients than they did in healthy donors. Moderately but significantly shorter TCRB CDR3s were found in Type 1 diabetes patients in all four CD4+ subsets.

Investigators reverse transcribed all isolated RNA, so they sequenced expressed TCRB transcripts. The method was immunoSEQ multiplex PCR; TCRdb's version includes in-frame clones alone and lacks a portion of them. The sample has roughly 28,000 clones; roughly 50% are singletons. The sequence was obtained from a woman aged 18-29 years with type 1 diabetes. This chain connects TRBV5-1 to TRBJ2-3; TRBD1 aligns across 11 bases. The source material was Tregs from blood. The CDR3 bases are TGCGCCAGCAGCACGGGACAGGGGGACACAGATACGCAGTATTTT. Amino acid sequence: CASSTGQGDTDTQYF.